The rows below give T cell receptor beta chains drawn from one sample of a study of CD8 T cells in Susac syndrome. TCRdb processed the immunoSEQ multiplex PCR reads anew with MiXCR; each CDR3 protein has one entry. The top ten clones hold about 0.13% of a sample with 200,000 or so distinct CDR3 sequences, 80% to 95% of them seen once. Sequencing was carried out using CD8+ T cells from PBMCs. These TCRs come from a human donor with multiple sclerosis. CDR3s include the opening cysteine and the closing phenylalanine or tryptophan. D genes are given only for firm matches. For some rows the clone size is stated as once, few or many, or as a class when expanded; others skip it.

J	size	D	V	DNA	CDR3
TRBJ2-7	NA	TRBD1	TRBV24-1	TGTGCCACCAGTGCCAGCGCCGGGACAGGGACCTACGAGCAGTACTTC	CATSASAGTGTYEQYF
TRBJ2-7	once	TRBD1	TRBV2	TGTGCCAGCAGTGAATCTGGGACAGGCGACACCTACGAGCAGTACTTC	CASSESGTGDTYEQYF
TRBJ2-1	NA	TRBD2	TRBV5-4	TGTGCCAGCAGCTTGCTGGGACTAGCGGCGGACAATGAGCAGTTCTTC	CASSLLGLAADNEQFF
TRBJ2-1	NA	TRBD2	TRBV6-5	TGTGCCAGCAGTTCCGGGACTAGCGTATACAATGAGCAGTTCTTC	CASSSGTSVYNEQFF
TRBJ2-1	NA	TRBD2	TRBV5-4	TGTGCCAGCAGCGAGCGGTACGGGAGTGGGAGGGATGAGCAGTTCTTC	CASSERYGSGRDEQFF
TRBJ1-5	NA	NA	TRBV12-3/TRBV12-4	TGTGCCAGCAGTTTAGCGTCAATGGATCGGCCCCAGCATTTT	CASSLASMDRPQHF
TRBJ2-5	NA	NA	TRBV7-2	TGTGCCAGCAGCCAAGACAGCGTACACCAAGAGACCCAGTACTTC	CASSQDSVHQETQYF
TRBJ2-7	NA	NA	TRBV10-3	TGTGCCATCAGTGAGTCGTCAGAGTACTACGAGCAGTACTTC	CAISESSEYYEQYF
TRBJ2-7	NA	NA	TRBV11-1	TGTGCCAGCAGCCAGGTGTTGGACGGAGCCTACGAGCAGTACTTC	CASSQVLDGAYEQYF
TRBJ1-2	NA	TRBD1	TRBV24-1	TGTGCCACCAGTGATTCGGGACAGGGCTTCTATGGCTACACCTTC	CATSDSGQGFYGYTF
TRBJ2-3	NA	NA	TRBV5-4	TGTGCCAGCAGCTCCAACACAGATACGCAGTATTTT	CASSSNTDTQYF
TRBJ2-1	NA	TRBD1	TRBV7-9	TGTGCCAGCAGATCCGGGACAGGGGCGTACAATGAGCAGTTCTTC	CASRSGTGAYNEQFF
TRBJ1-2	NA	NA	TRBV2	TGTGCTACGCAGGGAAGTCTCTATGGCTACACCTTC	CATQGSLYGYTF
TRBJ2-1	NA	NA	TRBV6-5	TGTGCCAGCAGTTACCTGGGATTCAGCTCCTACAATGAGCAGTTCTTC	CASSYLGFSSYNEQFF
TRBJ2-4	NA	TRBD1	TRBV4-1	TGCGCCAGCAGCCAAGGCGGGACAGGGGCGGAGAACATTCAGTACTTC	CASSQGGTGAENIQYF
TRBJ2-2	NA	NA	TRBV5-4	TGTGCCAGCAGCGGCTACGAGGAGCTGTTTTTT	CASSGYEELFF
TRBJ2-1	few	NA	TRBV29-1	TGCAGCACAATAGGGGGCGGGAGCTCCTACAATGAGCAGTTCTTC	CSTIGGGSSYNEQFF
TRBJ1-2	once	TRBD1	TRBV29-1	TGCAGCGTTGAAGATCAAGGGGGCTGGGGGAGAGGGTATGGCTACACCTTC	CSVEDQGGWGRGYGYTF
TRBJ2-3	NA	TRBD2	TRBV13	TGTGCCAGCAGCTTAGCAGCGGGAGGCTCTTGGGATACGCAGTATTTT	CASSLAAGGSWDTQYF
TRBJ2-3	NA	NA	TRBV7-9	TGTGCCAGCAGCTTAGAGGGCCCACTACGGGATACGCAGTATTTT	CASSLEGPLRDTQYF
TRBJ1-3	NA	NA	TRBV4-1	TGCGCCAGCAGCCGCCGGAGCTTGTCAGGAAACACCATATATTTT	CASSRRSLSGNTIYF
TRBJ2-2	NA	TRBD1	TRBV7-3	TGTGCCAGCAGCTTATGGCAGGGGGACACCGGGGAGCTGTTTTTT	CASSLWQGDTGELFF
TRBJ2-1	NA	TRBD2	TRBV9	TGTGCCACCCAGACTAGCGGGCATCTCAATGAGCAGTTCTTC	CATQTSGHLNEQFF
TRBJ2-2	NA	NA	TRBV7-2	TGTGCCAGCAGCGAAGGGCTAGGGGCCGGGGAGCTGTTTTTT	CASSEGLGAGELFF
TRBJ2-7	NA	NA	TRBV7-9	TGTGCCAGCGTGGGCGGGACTTTCTACGAGCAGTACTTC	CASVGGTFYEQYF
TRBJ2-2	NA	TRBD2	TRBV20-1	TGCAGTGCTAGCCCCCGGACTAGCGGGAGGTTCACCGGGGAGCTGTTTTTT	CSASPRTSGRFTGELFF
TRBJ1-5	NA	NA	TRBV19	TGTGCCAGTAGTATGGTCATCGCTCAGCCCCAGCATTTT	CASSMVIAQPQHF
TRBJ1-2	once	NA	TRBV19	TGTGCCACTTCCGGACAGTGGGATGGCTACACCTTC	CATSGQWDGYTF
TRBJ2-3	once	NA	TRBV7-9	TGTGCCAGCCCCGGGGTCTCGACAGATACGCAGTATTTT	CASPGVSTDTQYF
TRBJ2-3	NA	NA	TRBV10-3	TGTGCCATCAGTGAGTCGGACACAGATACGCAGTATTTT	CAISESDTDTQYF
TRBJ2-3	NA	TRBD2	TRBV4-1	TGCGCCAGCAGCCAAGGCGTCTCTAGCGGGACAGATACGCAGTATTTT	CASSQGVSSGTDTQYF
TRBJ2-2	NA	TRBD2	TRBV24-1	TGTGCCACCAGTGACCCCCCCGGACTAGCGGGGGGCCCTTCCCTTAACACCGGGGAGCTGTTTTTT	CATSDPPGLAGGPSLNTGELFF
TRBJ2-1	NA	NA	TRBV24-1	TGTGCCACCAGTGACGGTCGAGGGGGGGCAAGGTACAATGAGCAGTTCTTC	CATSDGRGGARYNEQFF